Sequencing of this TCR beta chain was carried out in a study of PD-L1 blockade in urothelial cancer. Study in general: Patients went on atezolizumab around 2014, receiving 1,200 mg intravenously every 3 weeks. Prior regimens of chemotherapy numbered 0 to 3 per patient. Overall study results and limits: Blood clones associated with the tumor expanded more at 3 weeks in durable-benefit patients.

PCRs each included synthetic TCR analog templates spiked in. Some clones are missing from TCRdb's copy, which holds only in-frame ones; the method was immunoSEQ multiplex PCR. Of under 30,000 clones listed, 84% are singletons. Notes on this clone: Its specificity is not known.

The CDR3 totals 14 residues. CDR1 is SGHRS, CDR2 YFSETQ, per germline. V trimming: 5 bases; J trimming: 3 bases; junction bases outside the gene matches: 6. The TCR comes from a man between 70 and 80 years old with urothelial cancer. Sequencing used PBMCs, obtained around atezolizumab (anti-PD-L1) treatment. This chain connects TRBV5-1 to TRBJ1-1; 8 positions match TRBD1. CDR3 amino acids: CASRKDRAYTEAFF. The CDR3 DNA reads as TGCGCCAGCAGAAAGGACAGGGCCTACACTGAAGCTTTCTTT.